One TCR beta chain is described in this entry. Antigen unknown. Produced via immunoSEQ multiplex PCR; TCRdb's table is partial and in-frame only. The table shows about 23,000 clones, with roughly 90% occurring only once. These data belong to a study of T cells in localized non-small cell lung cancer. V was clipped by 6 bases and J by 3 bases, with 11 bases between them. The CDR3 runs 13 residues. CDR1 is MNHEY and CDR2 is SVGAGI in the germline V gene. Findings and caveats of the study: Uninvolved adjacent lung had higher T cell clonality than tumor and all other tissues. Researchers found a median approximately 57 of the top 100 tumor clones in adjacent lung. Multi-region tumor sequencing was not done, so intratumor heterogeneity could not be excluded. A denser population of T cells in blood accompanied longer overall survival.

This sample comprised peripheral blood, obtained before any cancer treatment. The genes are TRBV6-5 and TRBJ1-1; D remains ambiguous. The TCR originated in a woman aged 40-70 years with stage I lung adenocarcinoma. CDR3 in DNA: TGTGCCAGCAGGGGTCTCGGGGACACTGAAGCTTTCTTT. This translates into CASRGLGDTEAFF.